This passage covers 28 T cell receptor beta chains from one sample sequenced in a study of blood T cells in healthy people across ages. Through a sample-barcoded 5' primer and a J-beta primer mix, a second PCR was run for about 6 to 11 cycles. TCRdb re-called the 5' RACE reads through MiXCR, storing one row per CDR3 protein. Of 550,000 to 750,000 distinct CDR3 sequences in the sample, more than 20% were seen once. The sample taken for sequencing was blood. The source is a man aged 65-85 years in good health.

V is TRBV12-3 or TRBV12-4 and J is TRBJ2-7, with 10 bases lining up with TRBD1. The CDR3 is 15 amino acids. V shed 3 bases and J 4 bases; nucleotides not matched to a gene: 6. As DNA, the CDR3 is TGTGCCAGCAGTTTCTCGGGACAGGGGAGATACGAGCAGTACTTC. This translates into CASSFSGQGRYEQYF.

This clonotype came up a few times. The CDR3 loop reads CASSSSNGADTQYF. As DNA, the CDR3 is TGTGCCAGCAGCTCCTCCAACGGGGCAGATACGCAGTATTTT. The chain combines TRBV7-2 with TRBJ2-3; TRBD2 might be the D (5 bases). Germline V gene lookup returns CDR1 SGHTA and CDR2 FQGNSA. V was trimmed by 4 bases and J by 4 bases, leaving 12 bases between them. The CDR3 extends over 14 amino acids.

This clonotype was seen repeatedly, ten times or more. The CDR3 nucleotides read TGCAGCGTTGGGAGGAACACTGAAGCTTTCTTT. This sequence encodes CSVGRNTEAFF. The rearrangement links TRBV29-1 to TRBJ1-1; the D is unclear. CDR1 and CDR2 from the germline V gene are SQVTM and ANQGSEA. The CDR3 contains 11 residues. Between the trimmed V and J ends, which lost 4 bases and 1 base, there was a span of 4 bases.

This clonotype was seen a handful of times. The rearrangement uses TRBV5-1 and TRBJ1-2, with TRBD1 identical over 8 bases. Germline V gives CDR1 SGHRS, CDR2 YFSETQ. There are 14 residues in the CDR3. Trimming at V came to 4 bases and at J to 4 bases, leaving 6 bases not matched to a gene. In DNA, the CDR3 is TGCGCCAGCAGCACCAACGACAGGGGCTATGGCTACACCTTC. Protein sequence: CASSTNDRGYGYTF.

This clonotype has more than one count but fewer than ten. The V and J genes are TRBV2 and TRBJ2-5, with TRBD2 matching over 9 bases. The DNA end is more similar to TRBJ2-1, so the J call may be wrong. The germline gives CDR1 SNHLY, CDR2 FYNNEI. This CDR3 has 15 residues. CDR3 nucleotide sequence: TGTGCCAGCAGGACAGGACTAGCGAAGTACAATGAGCAGTTCTTC. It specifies CASRTGLAKYNEQFF.

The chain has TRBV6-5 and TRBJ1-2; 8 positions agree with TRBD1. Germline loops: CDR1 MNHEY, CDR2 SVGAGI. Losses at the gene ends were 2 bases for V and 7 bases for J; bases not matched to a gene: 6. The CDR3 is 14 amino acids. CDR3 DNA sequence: TGTGCCAGCAGTTACCTGGGACAGGCCTGTGGCTACACCTTC. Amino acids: CASSYLGQACGYTF.

The DNA of the CDR3 is TGTGCCAGCAGCAGGATAGAAGGGGTTTCTAATGAGCAGTTCTTC. Translated: CASSRIEGVSNEQFF. The rearrangement uses TRBV3-1 and TRBJ2-1; D perhaps matches TRBD1 (5 bases). The CDR3 spans 15 residues. V was shortened by 5 bases and J by 7 bases, with 18 bases between the two germline ends. Looked up from germline, CDR1 is LGHDT and CDR2 is YNNKEL (reference sequence).

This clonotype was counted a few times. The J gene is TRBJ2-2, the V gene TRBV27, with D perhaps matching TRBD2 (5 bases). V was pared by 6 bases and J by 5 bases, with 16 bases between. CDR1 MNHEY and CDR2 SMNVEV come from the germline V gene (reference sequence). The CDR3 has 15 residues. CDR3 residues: CASSLTWELTGELFF. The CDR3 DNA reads TGTGCCAGCAGCCTAACGTGGGAGTTGACCGGGGAGCTGTTTTTT.

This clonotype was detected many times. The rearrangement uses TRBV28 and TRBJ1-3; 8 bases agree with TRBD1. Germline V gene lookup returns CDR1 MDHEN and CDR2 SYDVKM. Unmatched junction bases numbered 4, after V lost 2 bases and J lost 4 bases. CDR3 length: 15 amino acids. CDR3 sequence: CASSLGQGSGNTIYF. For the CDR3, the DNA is TGTGCCAGCAGTTTAGGACAGGGCTCCGGAAACACCATATATTTT.

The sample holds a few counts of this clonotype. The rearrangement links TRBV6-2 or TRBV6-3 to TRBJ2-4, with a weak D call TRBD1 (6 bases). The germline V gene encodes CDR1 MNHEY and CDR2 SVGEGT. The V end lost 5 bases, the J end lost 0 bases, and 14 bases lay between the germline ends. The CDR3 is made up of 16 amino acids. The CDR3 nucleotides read TGTGCCAGCAGTGCCGGACAGCCGGTAGCCAAAAACATTCAGTACTTC. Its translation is CASSAGQPVAKNIQYF.

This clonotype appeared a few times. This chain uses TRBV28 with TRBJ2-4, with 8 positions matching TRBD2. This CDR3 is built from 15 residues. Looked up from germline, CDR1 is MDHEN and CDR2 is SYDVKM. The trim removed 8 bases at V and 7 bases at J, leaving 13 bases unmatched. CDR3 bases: TGTGCCAGCGCTTCTATTTCGGCGGGGGGCAACATTCAGTACTTC. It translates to CASASISAGGNIQYF.

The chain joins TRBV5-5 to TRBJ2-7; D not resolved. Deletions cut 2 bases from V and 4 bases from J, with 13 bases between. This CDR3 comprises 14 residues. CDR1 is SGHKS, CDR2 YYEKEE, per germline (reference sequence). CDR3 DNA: TGTGCCAGCAGCTTAGGTCCCATCGGGTACGAGCAGTACTTC. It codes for CASSLGPIGYEQYF.

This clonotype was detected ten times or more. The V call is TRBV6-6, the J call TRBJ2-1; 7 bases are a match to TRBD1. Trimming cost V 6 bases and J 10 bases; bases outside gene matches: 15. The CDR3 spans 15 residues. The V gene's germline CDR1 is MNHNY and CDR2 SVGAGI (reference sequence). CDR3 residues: CASSQGQVATMEQFF. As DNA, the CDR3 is TGTGCCAGCAGCCAAGGACAGGTGGCTACAATGGAGCAGTTCTTC.

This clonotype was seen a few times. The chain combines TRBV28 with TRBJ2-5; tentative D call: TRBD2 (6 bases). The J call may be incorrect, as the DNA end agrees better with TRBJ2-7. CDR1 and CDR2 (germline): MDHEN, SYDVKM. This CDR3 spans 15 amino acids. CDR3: CASSFGPGASYEQYF. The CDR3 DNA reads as TGTGCCAGCAGTTTTGGGCCGGGAGCCTCCTACGAGCAGTACTTC.

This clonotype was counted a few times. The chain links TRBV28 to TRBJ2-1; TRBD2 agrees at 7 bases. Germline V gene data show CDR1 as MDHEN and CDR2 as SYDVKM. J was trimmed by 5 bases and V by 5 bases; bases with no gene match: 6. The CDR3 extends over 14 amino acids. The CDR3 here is CASSPGTTHNEQFF. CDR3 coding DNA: TGTGCCAGCAGTCCCGGGACTACCCACAATGAGCAGTTCTTC.

CDR3 amino acids: CSAEGMGGQGGFYNEQFF. CDR3 in DNA: TGCAGTGCTGAAGGCATGGGGGGACAGGGGGGGTTCTACAATGAGCAGTTCTTC. The chain employs TRBV20-1 and TRBJ2-1, with TRBD1 matching 11 bases. The CDR3 spans 18 residues. The germline gives CDR1 DFQATT, CDR2 SNEGSKA (reference sequence). Unmatched junction bases numbered 15, after V lost 5 bases and J lost 3 bases.

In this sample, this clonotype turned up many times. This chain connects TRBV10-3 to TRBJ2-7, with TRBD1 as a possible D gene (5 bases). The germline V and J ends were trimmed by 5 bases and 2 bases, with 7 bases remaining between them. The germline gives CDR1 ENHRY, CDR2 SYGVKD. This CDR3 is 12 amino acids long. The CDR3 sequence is CAISSGTYEQYF. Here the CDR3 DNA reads TGTGCCATCAGTTCAGGGACCTACGAGCAGTACTTC.

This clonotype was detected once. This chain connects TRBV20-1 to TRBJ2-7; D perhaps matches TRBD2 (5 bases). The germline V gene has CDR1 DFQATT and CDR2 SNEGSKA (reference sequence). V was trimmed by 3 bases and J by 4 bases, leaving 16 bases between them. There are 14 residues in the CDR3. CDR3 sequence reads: CSASSRDGLYEQYF. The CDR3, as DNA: TGCAGTGCTAGTTCCCGTGACGGACTTTACGAGCAGTACTTC.

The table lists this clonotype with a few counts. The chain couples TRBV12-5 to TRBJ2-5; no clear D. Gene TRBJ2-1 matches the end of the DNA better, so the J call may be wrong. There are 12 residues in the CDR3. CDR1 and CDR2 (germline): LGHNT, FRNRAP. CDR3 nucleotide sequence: TGTGCTAGTGGAGTCTTGGGAACTACGCAGTTCTTC. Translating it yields CASGVLGTTQFF.

The CDR3: CASSRIAREQFF. In nucleotides, the CDR3 is TGTGCCAGCAGCCGAATAGCGCGGGAGCAGTTCTTC. This chain uses TRBV3-1 with TRBJ2-1, with D tentatively TRBD2 (5 bases). Trimming shortened V by 4 bases and J by 10 bases, and 11 bases separated the two germline ends. Germline V gene data show CDR1 as LGHDT and CDR2 as YNNKEL (reference sequence). This CDR3 spans 12 amino acids.

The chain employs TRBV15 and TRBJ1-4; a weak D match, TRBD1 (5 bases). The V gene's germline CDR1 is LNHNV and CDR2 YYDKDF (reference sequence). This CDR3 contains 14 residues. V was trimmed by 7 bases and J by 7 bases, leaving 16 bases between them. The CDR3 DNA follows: TGTGCCACCACCTCCGGGGGAAGAGGTGAAAAACTGTTTTTT. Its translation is CATTSGGRGEKLFF.

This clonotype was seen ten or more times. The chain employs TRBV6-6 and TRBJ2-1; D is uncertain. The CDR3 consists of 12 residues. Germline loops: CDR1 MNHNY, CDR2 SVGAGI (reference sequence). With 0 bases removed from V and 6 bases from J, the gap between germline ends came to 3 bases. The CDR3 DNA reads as TGTGCCAGCAGTTACTCGACCAATGAGCAGTTCTTC. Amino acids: CASSYSTNEQFF.

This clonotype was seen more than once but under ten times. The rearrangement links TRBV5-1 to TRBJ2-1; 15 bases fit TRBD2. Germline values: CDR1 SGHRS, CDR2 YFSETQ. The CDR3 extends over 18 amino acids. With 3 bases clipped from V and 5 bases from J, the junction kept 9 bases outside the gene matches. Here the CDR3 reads CASSSPRTSGRGHNEQFF. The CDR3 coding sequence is TGCGCCAGCAGCTCACCAAGGACTAGCGGGAGGGGTCACAATGAGCAGTTCTTC.

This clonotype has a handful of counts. The CDR3 reads CATSDLTRQYF. In nucleotides, the CDR3 is TGTGCCACCAGTGATTTGACGAGGCAGTACTTC. The chain combines TRBV24-1 with TRBJ2-1; D remains ambiguous. TRBJ2-7 explains the end of the DNA better; the J call may be wrong. Germline CDR1 reads KGHDR; CDR2 reads SFDVKD. The CDR3 sequence is 11 residues long.

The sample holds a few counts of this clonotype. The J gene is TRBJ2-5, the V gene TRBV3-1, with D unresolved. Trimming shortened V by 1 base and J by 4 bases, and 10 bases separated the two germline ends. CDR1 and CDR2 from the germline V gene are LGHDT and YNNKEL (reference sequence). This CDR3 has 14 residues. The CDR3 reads CASSQGGSPETQYF. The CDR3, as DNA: TGTGCCAGCAGCCAAGGTGGGTCCCCAGAGACCCAGTACTTC.

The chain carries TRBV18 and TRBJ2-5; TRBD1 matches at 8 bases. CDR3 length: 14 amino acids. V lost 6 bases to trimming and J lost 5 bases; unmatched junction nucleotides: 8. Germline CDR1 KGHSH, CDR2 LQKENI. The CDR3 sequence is CASSQDRDSETQYF. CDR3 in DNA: TGTGCCAGCTCTCAGGACAGGGATTCTGAGACCCAGTACTTC.

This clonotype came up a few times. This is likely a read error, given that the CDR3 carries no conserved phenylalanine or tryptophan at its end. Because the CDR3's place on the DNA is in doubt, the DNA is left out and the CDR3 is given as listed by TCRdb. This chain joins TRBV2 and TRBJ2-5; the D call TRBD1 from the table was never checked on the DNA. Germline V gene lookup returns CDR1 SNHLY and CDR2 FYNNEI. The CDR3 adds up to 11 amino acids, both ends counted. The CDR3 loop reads CASSERDRGVI.

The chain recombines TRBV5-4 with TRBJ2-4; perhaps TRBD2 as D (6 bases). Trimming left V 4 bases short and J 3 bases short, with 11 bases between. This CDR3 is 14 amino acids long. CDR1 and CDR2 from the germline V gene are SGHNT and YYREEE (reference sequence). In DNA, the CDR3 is TGTGCCAGCAGCGCGTCTAGCGTCAAAAACATTCAGTACTTC. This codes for CASSASSVKNIQYF. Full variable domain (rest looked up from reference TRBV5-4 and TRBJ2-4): ETGVTQSPTHLIKTRGQQVTLRCSSQSGHNTVSWYQQALGQGPQFIFQYYREEENGRGNFPPRFSGLQFPNYSSELNVNALELDDSALYLCASSASSVKNIQYFGAGTRLSVL.